This T cell receptor (beta chain) was identified during a study of OX40 agonist ivuxolimab in advanced cancers. Turning to the study itself: The group had a mean age of around 60 years, ranged from about 20 to 79, and was approximately 81% male. Treatment received earlier with anti-PD-1, anti-PD-L1 or anti-CTLA-4 agents was allowed, and over 30% had some. General study points: In general, CD8+ T cells held more expanded clones than CD4+ did, on average.

This clone was seen a handful of times. What it binds is unknown. This specimen includes other DNA sequences encoding the same CDR3. The CDR3 is 12 amino acids. CDR1 is SGHTA, CDR2 FQGNSA, per germline. The ends were cut back, 1 base at V and 2 bases at J, with 1 base in the middle. Repertoires were generated with immunoSEQ multiplex PCR, while TCRdb's copy carries only in-frame clones and drops some. This table has 85,000 to 100,000 clones, 85% to 95% appearing once. This TCR came from an adult with an advanced solid tumor such as melanoma, head and neck, liver or kidney cancer. This chain joins TRBV7-2 and TRBJ2-3, with unresolved D. Specimen: CD4+ or CD8+ T cells sorted from blood, collected in a trial of the OX40 agonist ivuxolimab. As DNA, the CDR3 is TGTGCCAGCAGCTTAGACACAGATACGCAGTATTTT. This codes for CASSLDTDTQYF.